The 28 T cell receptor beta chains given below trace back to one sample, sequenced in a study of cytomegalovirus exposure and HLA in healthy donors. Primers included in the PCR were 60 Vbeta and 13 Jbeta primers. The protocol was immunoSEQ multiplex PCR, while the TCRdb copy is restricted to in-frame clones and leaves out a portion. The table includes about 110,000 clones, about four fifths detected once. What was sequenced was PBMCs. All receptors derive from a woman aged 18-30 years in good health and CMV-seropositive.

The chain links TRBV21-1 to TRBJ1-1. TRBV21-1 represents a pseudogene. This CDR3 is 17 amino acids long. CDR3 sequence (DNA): TGTGCCAGCAGCAAAGGGGTCCTAAGGGTTGGAGGTCGTGAAGCTTTCTTT. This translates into CASSKGVLRVGGREAFF.

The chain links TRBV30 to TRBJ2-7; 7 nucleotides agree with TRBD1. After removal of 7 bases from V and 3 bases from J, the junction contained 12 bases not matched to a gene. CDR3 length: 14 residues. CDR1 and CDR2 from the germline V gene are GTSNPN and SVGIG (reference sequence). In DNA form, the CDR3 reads TGTGCCTCCAAAAAGCGGCAGGGGGTCTACGAGCAGTACTTC. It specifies CASKKRQGVYEQYF.

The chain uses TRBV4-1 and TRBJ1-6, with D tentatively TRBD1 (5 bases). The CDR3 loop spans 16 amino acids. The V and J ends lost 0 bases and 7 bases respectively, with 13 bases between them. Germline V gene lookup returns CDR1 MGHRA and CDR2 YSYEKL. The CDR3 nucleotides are TGCGCCAGCAGCCAAGATGGGGCCTCTCCCAATTCACCCCTCCACTTT. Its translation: CASSQDGASPNSPLHF.

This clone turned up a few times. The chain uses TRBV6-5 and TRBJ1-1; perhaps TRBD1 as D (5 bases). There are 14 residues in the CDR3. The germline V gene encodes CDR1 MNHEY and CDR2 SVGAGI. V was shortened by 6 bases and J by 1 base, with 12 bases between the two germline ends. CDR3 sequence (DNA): TGTGCCAGCAGCGACAGCTTATCGAACACTGAAGCTTTCTTT. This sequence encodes CASSDSLSNTEAFF.

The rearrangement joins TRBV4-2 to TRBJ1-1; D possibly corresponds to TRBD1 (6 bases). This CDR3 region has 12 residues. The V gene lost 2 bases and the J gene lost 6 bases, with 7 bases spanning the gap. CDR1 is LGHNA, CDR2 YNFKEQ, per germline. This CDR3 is CASSQRTAEAFF. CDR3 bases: TGTGCCAGCAGCCAAAGGACAGCTGAAGCTTTCTTT.

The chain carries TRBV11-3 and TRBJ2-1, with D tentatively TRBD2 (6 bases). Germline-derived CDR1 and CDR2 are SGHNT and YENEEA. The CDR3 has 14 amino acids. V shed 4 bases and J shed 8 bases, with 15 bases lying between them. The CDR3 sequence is CASSSEAPGDEQFF. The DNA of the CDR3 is TGTGCCAGCAGCTCCGAGGCGCCGGGGGATGAGCAGTTCTTC.

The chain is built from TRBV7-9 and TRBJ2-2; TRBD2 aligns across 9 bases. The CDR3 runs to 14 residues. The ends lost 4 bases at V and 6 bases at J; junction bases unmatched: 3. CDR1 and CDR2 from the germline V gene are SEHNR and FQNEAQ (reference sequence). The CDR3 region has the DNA TGTGCCAGCAGCTCGGGACTAGCTGCCGGGGAGCTGTTTTTT. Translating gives CASSSGLAAGELFF.

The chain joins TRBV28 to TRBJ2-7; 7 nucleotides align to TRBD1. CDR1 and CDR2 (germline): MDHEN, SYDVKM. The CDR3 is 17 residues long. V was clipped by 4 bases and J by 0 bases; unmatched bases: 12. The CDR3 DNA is TGTGCCAGCAGTTCCATGGGACAGACGGGGACCTCCTACGAGCAGTACTTC. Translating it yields CASSSMGQTGTSYEQYF. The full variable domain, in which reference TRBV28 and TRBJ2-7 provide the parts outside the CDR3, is DVKVTQSSRYLVKRTGEKVFLECVQDMDHENMFWYRQDPGLGLRLIYFSYDVKMKEKGDIPEGYSVSREKKERFSLILESASTNQTSMYLCASSSMGQTGTSYEQYFGPGTRLTVT.

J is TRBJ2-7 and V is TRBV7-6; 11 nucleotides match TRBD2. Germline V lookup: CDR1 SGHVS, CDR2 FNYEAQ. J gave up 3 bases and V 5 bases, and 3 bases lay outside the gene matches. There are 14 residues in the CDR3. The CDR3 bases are TGTGCCAGCAGCCTGGGACTAGCGGACTACGAGCAGTACTTC. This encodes CASSLGLADYEQYF.

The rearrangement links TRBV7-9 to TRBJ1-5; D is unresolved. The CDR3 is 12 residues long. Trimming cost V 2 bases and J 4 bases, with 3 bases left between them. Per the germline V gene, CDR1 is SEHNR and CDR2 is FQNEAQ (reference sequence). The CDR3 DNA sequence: TGTGCCAGCAGCTTATCTAATCAGCCCCAGCATTTT. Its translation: CASSLSNQPQHF. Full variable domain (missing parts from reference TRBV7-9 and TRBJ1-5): DTGVSQNPRHKITKRGQNVTFRCDPISEHNRLYWYRQTLGQGPEFLTYFQNEAQLEKSRLLSDRFSAERPKGSFSTLEIQRTEQGDSAMYLCASSLSNQPQHFGDGTRLSIL.

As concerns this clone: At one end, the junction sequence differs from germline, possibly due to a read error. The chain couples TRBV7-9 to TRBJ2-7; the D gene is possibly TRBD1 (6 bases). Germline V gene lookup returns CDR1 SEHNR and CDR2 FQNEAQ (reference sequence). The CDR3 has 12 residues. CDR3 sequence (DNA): TGTTCCAGCAGCATCCAGGGGTACGAGCAGTACTTC. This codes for CSSSIQGYEQYF.

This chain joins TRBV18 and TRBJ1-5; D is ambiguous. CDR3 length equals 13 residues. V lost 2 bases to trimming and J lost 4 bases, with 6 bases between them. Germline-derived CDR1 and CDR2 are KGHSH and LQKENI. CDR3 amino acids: CASSPSGNQPQHF. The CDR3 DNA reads TGTGCCAGCTCACCATCGGGGAATCAGCCCCAGCATTTT.

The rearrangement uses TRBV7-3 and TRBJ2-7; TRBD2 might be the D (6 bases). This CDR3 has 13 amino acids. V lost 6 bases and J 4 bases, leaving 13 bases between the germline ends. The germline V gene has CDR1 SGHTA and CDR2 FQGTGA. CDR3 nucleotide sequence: TGTGCCAGCAGTTCCCTCGGGGGTTACGAGCAGTACTTC. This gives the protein CASSSLGGYEQYF.

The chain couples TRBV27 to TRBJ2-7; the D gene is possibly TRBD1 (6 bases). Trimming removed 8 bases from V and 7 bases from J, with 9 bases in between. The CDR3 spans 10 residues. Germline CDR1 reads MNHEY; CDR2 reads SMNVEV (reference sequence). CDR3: CASGRGEQYF. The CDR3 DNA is TGTGCCAGCGGAAGGGGGGAGCAGTACTTC.

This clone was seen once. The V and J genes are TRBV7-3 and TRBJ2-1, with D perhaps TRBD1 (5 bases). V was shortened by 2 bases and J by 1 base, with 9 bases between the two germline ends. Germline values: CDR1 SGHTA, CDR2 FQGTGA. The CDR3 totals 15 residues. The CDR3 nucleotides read TGTGCCAGCAGCTTAGATAGGGGATCCTACAATGAGCAGTTCTTC. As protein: CASSLDRGSYNEQFF. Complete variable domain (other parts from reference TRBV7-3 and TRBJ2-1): GAGVSQTPSNKVTEKGKYVELRCDPISGHTALYWYRQSLGQGPEFLIYFQGTGAADDSGLPNDRFFAVRPEGSVSTLKIQRTERGDSAVYLCASSLDRGSYNEQFFGPGTRLTVL.

CDR3 protein: CASRDPGDRGLAEETQYF. The CDR3 nucleotides read TGTGCCAGCAGGGATCCAGGGGACAGGGGGCTTGCCGAGGAGACCCAGTACTTC. The rearrangement uses TRBV28 and TRBJ2-5; 12 nucleotides agree with TRBD1. CDR1 and CDR2 (germline): MDHEN, SYDVKM. V shed 6 bases, J shed 5 bases, and the junction held 16 bases outside the gene matches. CDR3 length equals 18 residues.

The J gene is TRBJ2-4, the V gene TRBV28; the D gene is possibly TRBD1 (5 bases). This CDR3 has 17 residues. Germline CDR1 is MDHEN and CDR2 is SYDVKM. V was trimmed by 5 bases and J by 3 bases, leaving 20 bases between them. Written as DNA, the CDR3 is TGTGCCAGCAGTACCGTTCACCAGGGAAGGTTCAAAAACATTCAGTACTTC. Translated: CASSTVHQGRFKNIQYF.

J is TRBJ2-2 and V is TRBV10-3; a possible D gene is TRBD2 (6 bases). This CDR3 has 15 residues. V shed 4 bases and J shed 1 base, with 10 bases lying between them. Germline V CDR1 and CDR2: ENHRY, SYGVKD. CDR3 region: CAISGRRENTGELFF. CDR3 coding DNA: TGTGCCATCAGTGGTCGGCGGGAGAACACCGGGGAGCTGTTTTTT.

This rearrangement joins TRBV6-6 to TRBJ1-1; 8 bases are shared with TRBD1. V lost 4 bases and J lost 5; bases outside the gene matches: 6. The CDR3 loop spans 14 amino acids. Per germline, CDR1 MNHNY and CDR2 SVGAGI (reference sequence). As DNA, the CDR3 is TGTGCCAGCAGTTCTAGGACAGGGAGTACTGAAGCTTTCTTT. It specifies CASSSRTGSTEAFF.

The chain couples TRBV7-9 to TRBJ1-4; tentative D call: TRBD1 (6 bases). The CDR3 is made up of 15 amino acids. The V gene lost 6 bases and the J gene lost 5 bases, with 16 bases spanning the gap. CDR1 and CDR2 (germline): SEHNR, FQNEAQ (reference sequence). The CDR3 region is CASSYQGLNNEKLFF. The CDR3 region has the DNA TGTGCCAGCAGTTACCAGGGGCTCAACAATGAAAAACTGTTTTTT.

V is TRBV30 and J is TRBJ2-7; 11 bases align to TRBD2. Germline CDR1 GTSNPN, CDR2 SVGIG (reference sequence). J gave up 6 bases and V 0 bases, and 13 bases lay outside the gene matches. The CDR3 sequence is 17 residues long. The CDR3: CAWSVRGSGRGWAEQYF. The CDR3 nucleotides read TGTGCCTGGAGTGTACGGGGTAGCGGGAGGGGATGGGCCGAGCAGTACTTC.

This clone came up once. CDR3 region: CASSLEEYNEQFF. CDR3 in DNA: TGTGCCAGCAGCTTAGAGGAGTACAATGAGCAGTTCTTC. This rearrangement joins TRBV7-3 to TRBJ2-1; D not certain. Germline assignment: CDR1 SGHTA and CDR2 FQGTGA. V lost 2 bases, J lost 4 bases, and 6 bases lay in between. The CDR3 is 13 amino acids.

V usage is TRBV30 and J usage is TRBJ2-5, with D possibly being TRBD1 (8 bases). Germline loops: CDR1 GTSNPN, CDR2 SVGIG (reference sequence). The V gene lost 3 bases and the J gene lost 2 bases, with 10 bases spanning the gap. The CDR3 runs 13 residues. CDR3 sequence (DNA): TGTGCCTGGAGACAGGGGGGGCAAGAGACCCAGTACTTC. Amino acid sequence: CAWRQGGQETQYF.

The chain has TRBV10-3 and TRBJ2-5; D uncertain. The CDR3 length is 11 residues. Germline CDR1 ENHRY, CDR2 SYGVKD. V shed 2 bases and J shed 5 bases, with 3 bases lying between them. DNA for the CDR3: TGTGCCATCAGTGAGCGGGAGACCCAGTACTTC. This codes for CAISERETQYF.

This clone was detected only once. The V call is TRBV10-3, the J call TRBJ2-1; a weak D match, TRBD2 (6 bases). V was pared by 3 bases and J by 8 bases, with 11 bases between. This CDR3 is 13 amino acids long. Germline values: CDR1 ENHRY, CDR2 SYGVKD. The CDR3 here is CAISDSGGDEQFF. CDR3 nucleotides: TGTGCCATCAGTGATAGCGGAGGGGATGAGCAGTTCTTC.

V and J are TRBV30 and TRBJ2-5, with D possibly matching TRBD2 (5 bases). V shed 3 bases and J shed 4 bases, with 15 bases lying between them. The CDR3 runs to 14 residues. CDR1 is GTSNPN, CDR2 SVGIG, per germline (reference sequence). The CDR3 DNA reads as TGTGCCTGGAGCGCCCCTAGCTTTGGAGAGACCCAGTACTTC. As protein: CAWSAPSFGETQYF. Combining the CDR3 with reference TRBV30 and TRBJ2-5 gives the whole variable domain SQTIHQWPATLVQPVGSPLSLECTVEGTSNPNLYWYRQAAGRGLQLLFYSVGIGQISSEVPQNLSASRPQDRQFILSSKKLLLSDSGFYLCAWSAPSFGETQYFGPGTRLLVL.

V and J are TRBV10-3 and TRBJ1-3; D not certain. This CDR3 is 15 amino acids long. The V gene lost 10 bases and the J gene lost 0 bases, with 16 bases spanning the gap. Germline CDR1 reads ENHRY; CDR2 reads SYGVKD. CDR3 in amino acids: CATRKRASSGNTIYF. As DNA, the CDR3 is TGTGCCACCAGAAAGAGGGCTAGCTCTGGAAACACCATATATTTT.

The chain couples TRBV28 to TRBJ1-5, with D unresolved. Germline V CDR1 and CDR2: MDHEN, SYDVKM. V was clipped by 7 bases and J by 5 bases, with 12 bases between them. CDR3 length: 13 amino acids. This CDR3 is CASKKGEDQPQHF. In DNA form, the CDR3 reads TGTGCCAGCAAGAAGGGAGAGGATCAGCCCCAGCATTTT. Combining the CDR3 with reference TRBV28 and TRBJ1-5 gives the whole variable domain DVKVTQSSRYLVKRTGEKVFLECVQDMDHENMFWYRQDPGLGLRLIYFSYDVKMKEKGDIPEGYSVSREKKERFSLILESASTNQTSMYLCASKKGEDQPQHFGDGTRLSIL.